One T cell receptor beta chain is described in this entry. This specimen comes from a study of blood T cell repertoires in COVID-19. Across the whole study: The United States, Italy and Spain provided the acute and convalescent COVID-19 samples. The cDNA or gDNA used as material had been derived from T cells, B-cell-depleted T cells, or PBMCs.

CDR1 is LNHDA and CDR2 is SQIVND in the germline V gene (reference sequence). The J segment lost 4 bases and the V segment lost 6 bases, leaving 9 bases of the junction unmatched. The CDR3 length is 15 residues. In the source study's methods: Reference gene primer amplification yielded estimated nucleated cell counts. Clones were sequenced by immunoSEQ multiplex PCR, and TCRdb holds only the in-frame ones, with some missing. V and J calls and clone size follow that table, whereas D and trimming were derived from the DNA. The sample carries 35,000 to 45,000 clones, 65% to 90% recorded once. This TCR was sampled from a middle-aged man with active COVID-19. The V and J genes are TRBV19 and TRBJ1-5, with 7 bases aligning to TRBD1. Sequenced input: peripheral blood. CDR3 nucleotides: TGTGCCAGTAGATATCTCCCAGGGGGTAATCAGCCCCAGCATTTT. Its protein is CASRYLPGGNQPQHF.